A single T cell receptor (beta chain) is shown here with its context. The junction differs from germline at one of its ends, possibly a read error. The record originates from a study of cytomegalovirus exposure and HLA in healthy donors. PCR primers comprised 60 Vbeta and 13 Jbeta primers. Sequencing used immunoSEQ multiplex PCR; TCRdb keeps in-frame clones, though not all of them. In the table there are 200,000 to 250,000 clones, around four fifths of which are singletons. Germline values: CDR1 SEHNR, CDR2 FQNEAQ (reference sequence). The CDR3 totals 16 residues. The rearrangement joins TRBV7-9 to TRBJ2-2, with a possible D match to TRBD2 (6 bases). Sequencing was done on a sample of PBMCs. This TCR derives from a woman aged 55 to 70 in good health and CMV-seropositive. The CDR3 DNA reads TGTTCCAGCATTAAAGCCGGGAGACTGAACACCGGGGAGCTGTTTTTT. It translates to CSSIKAGRLNTGELFF.